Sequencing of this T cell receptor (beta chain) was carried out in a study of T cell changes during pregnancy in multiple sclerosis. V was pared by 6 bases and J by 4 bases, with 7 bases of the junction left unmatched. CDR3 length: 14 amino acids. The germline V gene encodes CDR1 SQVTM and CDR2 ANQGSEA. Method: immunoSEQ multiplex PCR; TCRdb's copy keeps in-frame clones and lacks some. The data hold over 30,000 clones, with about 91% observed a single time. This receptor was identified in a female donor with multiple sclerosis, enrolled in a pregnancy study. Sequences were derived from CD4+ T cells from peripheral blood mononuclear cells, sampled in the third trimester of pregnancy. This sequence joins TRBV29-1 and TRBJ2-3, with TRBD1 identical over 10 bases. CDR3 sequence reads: CSVATGQGPDTQYF. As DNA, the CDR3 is TGCAGCGTCGCGACGGGACAGGGGCCAGATACGCAGTATTTT.